This passage covers 14 T cell receptor beta chains from one sample sequenced in a study of OX40 agonist ivuxolimab in advanced cancers. Libraries were prepared by immunoSEQ multiplex PCR; TCRdb keeps only in-frame clonotypes and omits some of them. Seen here are approximately 100,000 clones, around 82% observed once, and the top ten hold less than 5%. Sequenced here: CD4+ or CD8+ T cells sorted from blood, sampled in a trial of the OX40 agonist ivuxolimab. The receptors were sampled from an adult with an advanced solid tumor such as melanoma, head and neck, liver or kidney cancer.

This clone was picked up a small number of times. This chain connects TRBV4-1 to TRBJ2-1; TRBD2 matches 7 bases. CDR3 length equals 13 residues. Germline assignment: CDR1 MGHRA and CDR2 YSYEKL. V lost 3 bases and J lost 10; bases outside the gene matches: 6. In DNA form, the CDR3 reads TGCGCCAGCAGCCATTTTGCGGGAGAGGAGCAGTTCTTC. It is translated as CASSHFAGEEQFF.

This chain uses TRBV5-6 with TRBJ1-1, with unresolved D. V lost 0 bases and J 1 base, leaving 13 bases between the germline ends. This CDR3 has 16 residues. Germline values: CDR1 SGHDT, CDR2 YYEEEE. The CDR3 reads CASSLVSVRENTEAFF. CDR3 nucleotide sequence: TGTGCCAGCAGCTTGGTGTCAGTAAGGGAGAACACTGAAGCTTTCTTT.

This rearrangement joins TRBV27 to TRBJ2-7; no reliable D call. The ends were cut back, 2 bases at V and 2 bases at J, with 10 bases in the middle. The CDR3 totals 14 residues. Germline CDR1 reads MNHEY; CDR2 reads SMNVEV (reference sequence). In DNA, the CDR3 is TGTGCCAGCAGTTTAAACGGAAACACCTACGAGCAGTACTTC. Its translation: CASSLNGNTYEQYF.

This clone showed up just once. V and J are TRBV7-6 and TRBJ2-3, with a possible D match to TRBD1 (5 bases). The CDR3 has 17 residues. V gave up 1 base and J gave up 4 bases, with 18 bases separating them. CDR1 is SGHVS, CDR2 FNYEAQ, per germline. The chain's CDR3 is CASSLEGLGPHPDTQYF. The CDR3 nucleotides read TGTGCCAGCAGCTTAGAGGGTTTGGGGCCCCATCCAGATACGCAGTATTTT.

This rearrangement joins TRBV7-2 to TRBJ2-2; D unresolved. Germline V gene data show CDR1 as SGHTA and CDR2 as FQGNSA. The CDR3 consists of 15 residues. V lost 1 base and J 6 bases, leaving 12 bases between the germline ends. The CDR3 reads CASSLDRVRSGELFF. Written as DNA, the CDR3 is TGTGCCAGCAGCTTAGATAGGGTGCGCTCCGGGGAGCTGTTTTTT. Full variable domain (outside the CDR3, taken from reference TRBV7-2 and TRBJ2-2): GAGVSQSPSNKVTEKGKDVELRCDPISGHTALYWYRQSLGQGLEFLIYFQGNSAPDKSGLPSDRFSAERTGGSVSTLTIQRTQQEDSAVYLCASSLDRVRSGELFFGEGSRLTVL.

The V call is TRBV7-9, the J call TRBJ2-3; 10 nucleotides line up with TRBD2. The J segment lost 6 bases and the V segment lost 8 bases, leaving 20 bases of the junction unmatched. The CDR3 totals 18 residues. The germline gives CDR1 SEHNR, CDR2 FQNEAQ (reference sequence). In nucleotides, the CDR3 is TGTGCCAGCGTAATAGGGAGACTCAGCGGGAGGGCCGGGGATACGCAGTATTTT. Translation: CASVIGRLSGRAGDTQYF. Together with reference TRBV7-9 and TRBJ2-3, the CDR3 gives the full variable domain: DTGVSQNPRHKITKRGQNVTFRCDPISEHNRLYWYRQTLGQGPEFLTYFQNEAQLEKSRLLSDRFSAERPKGSFSTLEIQRTEQGDSAMYLCASVIGRLSGRAGDTQYFGPGTRLTVL.

The chain uses TRBV30 and TRBJ2-5; D remains unclear. The CDR3 runs to 14 residues. Trimming left V 3 bases short and J 4 bases short, with 15 bases between. CDR1 GTSNPN and CDR2 SVGIG come from the germline V gene (reference sequence). The CDR3 DNA sequence: TGTGCCTGGAGACTTGACCCGTCCCGAGAGACCCAGTACTTC. Translated: CAWRLDPSRETQYF.

The chain carries TRBV4-2 and TRBJ1-3; 7 nucleotides align to TRBD1. Germline CDR1 reads LGHNA; CDR2 reads YNFKEQ. The CDR3 is 14 amino acids. Germline trimming cut 4 bases from V and 3 bases from J; bases unmatched to any gene: 3. DNA for the CDR3: TGTGCCAGCAGCCTGACAGGGAATGGAAACACCATATATTTT. The encoded protein is CASSLTGNGNTIYF.

This chain's CDR3 is CASSFPGQGFRSEQFF. CDR3 DNA: TGTGCCAGCAGTTTCCCGGGACAGGGTTTCAGGAGTGAGCAGTTCTTC. The rearrangement uses TRBV5-4 and TRBJ2-1; 9 bases are shared with TRBD1. Germline V gene data show CDR1 as SGHNT and CDR2 as YYREEE (reference sequence). This CDR3 region has 16 residues. V lost 5 bases and J lost 9; bases outside the gene matches: 15.

The chain is built from TRBV5-1 and TRBJ2-1, with 11 bases lining up with TRBD2. The CDR3 extends over 14 amino acids. V shed 5 bases, J shed 15 bases, and the junction held 13 bases outside the gene matches. Per germline, CDR1 SGHRS and CDR2 YFSETQ. The chain's CDR3 is CASRPGLAAAGAFF. The CDR3 DNA sequence: TGCGCCAGCAGACCGGGACTAGCGGCCGCTGGGGCGTTCTTC.

The V gene is TRBV7-2, the J gene TRBJ2-2, with no clear D. Germline V gene data show CDR1 as SGHTA and CDR2 as FQGNSA. The CDR3 spans 14 residues. V lost 1 base and J lost 6, with 9 bases in between. The CDR3 coding sequence is TGTGCCAGCAGCTTAGATCTTGGGTCCGGGGAGCTGTTTTTT. The encoded protein is CASSLDLGSGELFF.

The chain joins TRBV28 to TRBJ1-2; D is undetermined. The germline gives CDR1 MDHEN, CDR2 SYDVKM. The CDR3 is 14 amino acids. V lost 4 bases and J 2 bases, leaving 11 bases between the germline ends. This chain's CDR3 is CASSYGAANYGYTF. CDR3 nucleotides: TGTGCCAGCAGTTATGGAGCAGCCAACTATGGCTACACCTTC.

The chain uses TRBV11-3 and TRBJ1-2, with D unresolved. The CDR3 is 13 amino acids. V was cut by 0 bases and J by 7 bases, with 9 bases left in between. CDR1 and CDR2 from the germline V gene are SGHNT and YENEEA. CDR3 residues: CASSLDSLGGYTF. Here the CDR3 DNA reads TGTGCCAGCAGCTTAGATTCCCTGGGTGGCTACACCTTC.

This chain joins TRBV6-4 and TRBJ1-6; D is ambiguous. Looked up from germline, CDR1 is MRHNA and CDR2 is SNTAGT. This CDR3 has 15 residues. V gave up 4 bases and J gave up 11 bases, with 18 bases separating them. In DNA, the CDR3 is TGTGCCAGCAGTGCAGATTCGGGGAATCTTACACCCCTCCACTTT. Translating gives CASSADSGNLTPLHF.